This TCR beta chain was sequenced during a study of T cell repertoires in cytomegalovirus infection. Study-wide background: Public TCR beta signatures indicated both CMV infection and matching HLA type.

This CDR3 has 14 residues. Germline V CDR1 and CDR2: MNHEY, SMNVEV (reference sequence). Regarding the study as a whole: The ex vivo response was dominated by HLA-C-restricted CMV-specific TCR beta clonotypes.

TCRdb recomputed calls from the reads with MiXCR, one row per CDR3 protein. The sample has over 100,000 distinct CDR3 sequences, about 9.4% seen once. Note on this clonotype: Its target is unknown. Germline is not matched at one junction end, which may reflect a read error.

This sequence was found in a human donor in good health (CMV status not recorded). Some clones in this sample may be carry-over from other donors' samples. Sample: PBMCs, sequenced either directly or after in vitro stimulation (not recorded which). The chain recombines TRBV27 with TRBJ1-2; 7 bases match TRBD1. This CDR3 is CARSLDRANYGYTF. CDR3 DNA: TGTGCCCGCAGCCTTGACAGGGCGAACTATGGCTACACCTTC.